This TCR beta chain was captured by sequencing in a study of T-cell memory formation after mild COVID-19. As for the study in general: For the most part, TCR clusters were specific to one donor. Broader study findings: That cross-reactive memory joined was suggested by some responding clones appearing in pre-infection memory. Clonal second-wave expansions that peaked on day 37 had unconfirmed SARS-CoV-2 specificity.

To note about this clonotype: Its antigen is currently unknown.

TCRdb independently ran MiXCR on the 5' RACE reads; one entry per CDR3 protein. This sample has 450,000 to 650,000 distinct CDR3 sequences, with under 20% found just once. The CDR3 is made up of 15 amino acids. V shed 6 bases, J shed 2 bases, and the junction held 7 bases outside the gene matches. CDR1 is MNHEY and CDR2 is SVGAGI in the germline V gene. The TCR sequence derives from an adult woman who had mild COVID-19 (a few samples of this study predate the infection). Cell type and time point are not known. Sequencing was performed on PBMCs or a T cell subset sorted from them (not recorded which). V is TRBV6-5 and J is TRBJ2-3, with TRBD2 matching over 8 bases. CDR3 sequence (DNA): TGTGCCAGCAGCGGGGGGGCCCTATACACAGATACGCAGTATTTT. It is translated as CASSGGALYTDTQYF.